This paragraph covers one T cell receptor beta chain sequence. V was pared by 4 bases and J by 0 bases, with 18 bases between. The CDR3 length is 17 residues. Germline V gene data show CDR1 as SEHNR and CDR2 as FQNEAQ (reference sequence). The protocol was immunoSEQ multiplex PCR, while the TCRdb copy is restricted to in-frame clones and leaves out a portion. The sample includes roughly 280,000 clones, over 85% seen only once; the top ten take 1.5% to 2%. This entry comes from a study of blood T cell repertoires in COVID-19. The genes are TRBV7-9 and TRBJ1-2, with a weak D call TRBD1 (5 bases). Sequencing input: PBMCs or T cells enriched from blood (not recorded which). The TCR sequence derives from a woman in her sixties who had recovered from COVID-19. This chain's CDR3 is CASSSVGGTVTNYGYTF. DNA of the CDR3: TGTGCCAGCAGCTCCGTGGGGGGGACGGTAACTAACTATGGCTACACCTTC.